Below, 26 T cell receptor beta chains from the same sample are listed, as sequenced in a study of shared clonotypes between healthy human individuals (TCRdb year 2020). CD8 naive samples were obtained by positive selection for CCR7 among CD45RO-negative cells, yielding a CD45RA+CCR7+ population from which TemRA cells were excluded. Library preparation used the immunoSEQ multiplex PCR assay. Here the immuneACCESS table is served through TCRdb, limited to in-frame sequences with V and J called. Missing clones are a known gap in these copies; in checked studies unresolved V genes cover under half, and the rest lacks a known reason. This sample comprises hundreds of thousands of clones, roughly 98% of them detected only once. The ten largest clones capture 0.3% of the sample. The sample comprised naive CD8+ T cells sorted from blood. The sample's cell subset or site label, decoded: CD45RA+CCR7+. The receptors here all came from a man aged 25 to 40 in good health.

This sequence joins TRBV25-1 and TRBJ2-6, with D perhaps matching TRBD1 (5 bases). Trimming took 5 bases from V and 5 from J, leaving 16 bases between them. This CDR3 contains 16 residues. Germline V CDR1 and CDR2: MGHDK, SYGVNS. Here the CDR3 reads CASSSFGQSRANVLTF. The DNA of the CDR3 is TGTGCCAGCAGTAGCTTTGGACAAAGTCGGGCCAACGTCCTGACTTTC. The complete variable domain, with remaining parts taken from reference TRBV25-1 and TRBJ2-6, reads EADIYQTPRYLVIGTGKKITLECSQTMGHDKMYWYQQDPGMELHLIHYSYGVNSTEKGDLSSESTVSRIRTEHFPLTLESARPSHTSQYLCASSSFGQSRANVLTFGAGSRLTVL.

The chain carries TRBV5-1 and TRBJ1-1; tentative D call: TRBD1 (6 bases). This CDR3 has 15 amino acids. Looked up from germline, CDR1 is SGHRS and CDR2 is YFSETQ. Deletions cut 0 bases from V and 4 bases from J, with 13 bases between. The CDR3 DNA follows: TGCGCCAGCAGCTTGGAAAAGGGGGTTGGCACTGAAGCTTTCTTT. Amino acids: CASSLEKGVGTEAFF.

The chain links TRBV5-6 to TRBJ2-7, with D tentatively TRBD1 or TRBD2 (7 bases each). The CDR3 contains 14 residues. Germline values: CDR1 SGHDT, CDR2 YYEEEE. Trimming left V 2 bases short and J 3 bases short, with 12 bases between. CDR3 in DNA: TGTGCCAGCAGCTTTGGCAGGGGGGGCTACGAGCAGTACTTC. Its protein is CASSFGRGGYEQYF.

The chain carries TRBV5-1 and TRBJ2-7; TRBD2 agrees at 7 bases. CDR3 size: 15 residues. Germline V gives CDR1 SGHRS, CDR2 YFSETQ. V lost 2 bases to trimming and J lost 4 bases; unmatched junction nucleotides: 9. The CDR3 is CASSFFQAGYYEQYF. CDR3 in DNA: TGCGCCAGCAGCTTCTTCCAAGCGGGGTATTACGAGCAGTACTTC.

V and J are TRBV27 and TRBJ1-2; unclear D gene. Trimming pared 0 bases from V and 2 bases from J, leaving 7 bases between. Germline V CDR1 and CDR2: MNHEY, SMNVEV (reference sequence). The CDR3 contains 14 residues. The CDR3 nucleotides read TGTGCCAGCAGTTTATCAGGGAACAACTATGGCTACACCTTC. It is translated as CASSLSGNNYGYTF.

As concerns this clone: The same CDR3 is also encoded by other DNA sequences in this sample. The CDR3, as DNA: TGCGCCAGCAGCCAATTTAGGGGGTACGAGCAGTACTTC. This sequence encodes CASSQFRGYEQYF. The rearrangement uses TRBV4-3 and TRBJ2-7, with D tentatively TRBD1 (6 bases). The V end was cut by 2 bases, the J end by 4 bases, with 9 bases between. CDR1 is LGHNA, CDR2 YSLEER, per germline. The CDR3 sequence is 13 residues long.

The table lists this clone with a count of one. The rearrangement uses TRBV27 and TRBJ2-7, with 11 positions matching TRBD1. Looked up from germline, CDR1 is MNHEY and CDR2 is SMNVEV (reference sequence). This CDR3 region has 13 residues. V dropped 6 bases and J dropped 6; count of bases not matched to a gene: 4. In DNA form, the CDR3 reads TGTGCCAGCAGCCCCGGGACAGGGGGCGAGCAGTACTTC. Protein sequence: CASSPGTGGEQYF.

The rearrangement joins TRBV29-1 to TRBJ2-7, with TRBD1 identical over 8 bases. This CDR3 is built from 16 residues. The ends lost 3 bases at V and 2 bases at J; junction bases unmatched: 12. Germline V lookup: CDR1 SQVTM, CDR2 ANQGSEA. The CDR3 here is CSVDGLEDRAPYEQYF. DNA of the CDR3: TGCAGCGTTGACGGTTTGGAGGACAGGGCCCCCTACGAGCAGTACTTC.

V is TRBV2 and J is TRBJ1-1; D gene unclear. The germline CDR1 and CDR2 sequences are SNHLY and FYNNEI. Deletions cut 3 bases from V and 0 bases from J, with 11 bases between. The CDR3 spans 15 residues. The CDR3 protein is CASSEGMGLNTEAFF. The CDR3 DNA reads TGTGCCAGCAGTGAGGGGATGGGTCTGAACACTGAAGCTTTCTTT.

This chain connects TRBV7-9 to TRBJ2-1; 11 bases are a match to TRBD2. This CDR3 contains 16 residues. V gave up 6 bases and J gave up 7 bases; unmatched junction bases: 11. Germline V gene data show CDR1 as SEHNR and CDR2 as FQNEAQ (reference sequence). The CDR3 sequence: CASRDTTSGRRNEQFF. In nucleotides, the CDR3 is TGTGCCAGCAGGGACACCACTAGCGGGAGAAGGAATGAGCAGTTCTTC.

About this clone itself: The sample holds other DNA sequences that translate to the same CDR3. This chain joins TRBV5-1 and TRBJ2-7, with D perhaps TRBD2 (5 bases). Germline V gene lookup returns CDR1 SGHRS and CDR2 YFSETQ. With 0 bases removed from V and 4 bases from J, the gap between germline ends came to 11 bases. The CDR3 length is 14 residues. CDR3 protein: CASSLVGGSYEQYF. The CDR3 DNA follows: TGCGCCAGCAGCTTGGTCGGAGGTAGTTACGAGCAGTACTTC.

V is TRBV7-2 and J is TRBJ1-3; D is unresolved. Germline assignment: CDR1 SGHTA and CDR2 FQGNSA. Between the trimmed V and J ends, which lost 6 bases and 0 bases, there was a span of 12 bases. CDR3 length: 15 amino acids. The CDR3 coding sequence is TGTGCCAGCAGAACAGCGACGAGCTCTGGAAACACCATATATTTT. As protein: CASRTATSSGNTIYF.

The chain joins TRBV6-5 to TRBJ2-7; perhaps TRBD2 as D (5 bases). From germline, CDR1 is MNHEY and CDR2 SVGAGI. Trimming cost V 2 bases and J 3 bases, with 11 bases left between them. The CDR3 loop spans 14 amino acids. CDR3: CASSYGGGLYEQYF. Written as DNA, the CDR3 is TGTGCCAGCAGTTACGGCGGAGGCCTCTACGAGCAGTACTTC.

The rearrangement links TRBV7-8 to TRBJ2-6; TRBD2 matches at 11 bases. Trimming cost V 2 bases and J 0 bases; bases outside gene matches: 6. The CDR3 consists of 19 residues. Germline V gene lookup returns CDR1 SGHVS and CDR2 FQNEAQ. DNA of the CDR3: TGTGCCAGCAGCTTACGTCGCGGGACTAGCGGCTCTGGGGCCAACGTCCTGACTTTC. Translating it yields CASSLRRGTSGSGANVLTF. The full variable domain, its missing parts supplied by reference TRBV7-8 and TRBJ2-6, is GAGVSQSPRYKVAKRGQDVALRCDPISGHVSLFWYQQALGQGPEFLTYFQNEAQLDKSGLPSDRFFAERPEGSVSTLKIQRTQQEDSAVYLCASSLRRGTSGSGANVLTFGAGSRLTVL.

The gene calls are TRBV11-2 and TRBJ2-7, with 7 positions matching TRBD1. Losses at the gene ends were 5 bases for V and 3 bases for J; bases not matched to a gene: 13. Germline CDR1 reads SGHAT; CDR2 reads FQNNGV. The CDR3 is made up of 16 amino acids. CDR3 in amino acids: CASSTPDRSLRYEQYF. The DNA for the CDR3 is TGTGCCAGCAGCACCCCGGACAGGAGTTTGCGCTACGAGCAGTACTTC. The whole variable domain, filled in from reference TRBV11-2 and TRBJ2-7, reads EAGVAQSPRYKIIEKRQSVAFWCNPISGHATLYWYQQILGQGPKLLIQFQNNGVVDDSQLPKDRFSAERLKGVDSTLKIQPAKLEDSAVYLCASSTPDRSLRYEQYFGPGTRLTVT.

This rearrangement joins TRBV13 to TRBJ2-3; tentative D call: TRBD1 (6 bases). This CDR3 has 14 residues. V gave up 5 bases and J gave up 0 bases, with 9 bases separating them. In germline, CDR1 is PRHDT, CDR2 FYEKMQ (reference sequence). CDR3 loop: CASSTTGSTDTQYF. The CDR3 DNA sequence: TGTGCCAGCAGCACGACAGGCAGCACAGATACGCAGTATTTT.

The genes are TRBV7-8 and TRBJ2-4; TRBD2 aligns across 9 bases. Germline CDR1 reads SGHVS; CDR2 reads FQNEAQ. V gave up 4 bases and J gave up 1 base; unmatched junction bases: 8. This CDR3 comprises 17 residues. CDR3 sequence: CASSSPSGERAKNIQYF. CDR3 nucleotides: TGTGCCAGCAGCTCTCCTAGCGGGGAGAGGGCCAAAAACATTCAGTACTTC.

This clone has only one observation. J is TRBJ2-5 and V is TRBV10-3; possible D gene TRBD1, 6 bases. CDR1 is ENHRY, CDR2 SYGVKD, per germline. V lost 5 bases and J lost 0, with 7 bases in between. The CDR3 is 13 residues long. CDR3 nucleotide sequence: TGTGCCATCAGTAGGGACAACCAAGAGACCCAGTACTTC. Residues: CAISRDNQETQYF.

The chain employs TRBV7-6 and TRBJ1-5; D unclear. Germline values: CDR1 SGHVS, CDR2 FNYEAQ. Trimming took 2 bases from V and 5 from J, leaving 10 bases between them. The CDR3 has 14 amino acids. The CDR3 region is CASSLYRMDQPQHF. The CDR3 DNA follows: TGTGCCAGCAGCTTATACCGAATGGATCAGCCCCAGCATTTT.

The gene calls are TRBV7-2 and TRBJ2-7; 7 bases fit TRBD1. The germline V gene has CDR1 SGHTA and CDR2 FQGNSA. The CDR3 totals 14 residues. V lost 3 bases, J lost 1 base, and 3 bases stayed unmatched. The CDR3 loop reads CASSFDRVSYEQYF. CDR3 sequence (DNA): TGTGCCAGCAGCTTCGACAGGGTTTCCTACGAGCAGTACTTC.

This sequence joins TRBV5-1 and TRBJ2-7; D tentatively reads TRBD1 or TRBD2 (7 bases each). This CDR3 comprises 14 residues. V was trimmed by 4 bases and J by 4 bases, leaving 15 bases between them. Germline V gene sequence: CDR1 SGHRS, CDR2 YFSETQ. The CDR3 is CASSIRQGLYEQYF. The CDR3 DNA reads TGCGCCAGCAGCATAAGACAGGGACTATACGAGCAGTACTTC.

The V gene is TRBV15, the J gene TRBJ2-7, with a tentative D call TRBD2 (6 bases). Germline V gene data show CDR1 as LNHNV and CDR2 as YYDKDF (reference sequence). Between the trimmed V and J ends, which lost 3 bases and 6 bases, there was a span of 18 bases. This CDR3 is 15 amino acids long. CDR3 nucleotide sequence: TGTGCCACCAGCAGTAAGCCCAGCGGGTTTAGCGAGCAGTACTTC. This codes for CATSSKPSGFSEQYF.

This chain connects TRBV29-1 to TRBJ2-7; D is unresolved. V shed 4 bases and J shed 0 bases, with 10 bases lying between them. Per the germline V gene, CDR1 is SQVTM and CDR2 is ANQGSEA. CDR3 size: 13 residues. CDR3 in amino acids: CSVATDRSYEQYF. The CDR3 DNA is TGCAGCGTTGCGACTGATCGCTCCTACGAGCAGTACTTC.

The CDR3 protein is CASSEKSGLARSYNEQFF. DNA for the CDR3: TGTGCCAGCAGTGAAAAGTCGGGACTAGCGCGCTCCTACAATGAGCAGTTCTTC. J is TRBJ2-1 and V is TRBV6-1; 10 bases are a match to TRBD2. The CDR3 has 18 residues. Germline V gene data show CDR1 as MNHNS and CDR2 as SASEGT. V gave up 2 bases and J gave up 0 bases; unmatched junction bases: 7.

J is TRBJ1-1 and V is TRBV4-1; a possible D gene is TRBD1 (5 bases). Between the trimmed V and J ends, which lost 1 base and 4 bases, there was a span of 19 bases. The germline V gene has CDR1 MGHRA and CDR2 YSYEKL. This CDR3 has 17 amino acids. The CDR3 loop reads CASSQAAAGMGGTEAFF. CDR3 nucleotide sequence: TGCGCCAGCAGCCAAGCCGCTGCCGGAATGGGGGGCACTGAAGCTTTCTTT.

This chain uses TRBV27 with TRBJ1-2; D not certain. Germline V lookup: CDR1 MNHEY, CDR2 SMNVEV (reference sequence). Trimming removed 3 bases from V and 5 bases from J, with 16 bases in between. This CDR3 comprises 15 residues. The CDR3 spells CASSFSNPFRYGYTF. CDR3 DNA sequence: TGTGCCAGCAGTTTCTCAAACCCTTTCAGATATGGCTACACCTTC.